This TCR beta chain was observed in a study of T cell repertoires in cytomegalovirus infection. Looking at the study overall: Public TCR beta signature analysis indicated the presence of both CMV infection and matching HLA type. Study conclusions and caveats: Within the response measured ex vivo, HLA-C-restricted CMV-specific TCR beta clonotypes were dominant.

V lost 0 bases, J lost 4 bases, and 5 bases stayed unmatched. CDR1 and CDR2 (germline): LGHNA, YNFKEQ. This CDR3 has 15 amino acids. TCRdb re-called the reads through MiXCR, storing one row per CDR3 protein. Among about 260,000 distinct CDR3 sequences listed, roughly 13% were seen once. This clonotype turned up a few times. As yet, its antigen is unknown. The chain couples TRBV4-2 to TRBJ1-2, with 7 bases matching TRBD1. The source material was PBMCs. The sequence came from a human donor in good health (CMV status not recorded). Some clones in this sample may be carry-over from other donors' samples. CDR3 coding DNA: TGTGCCAGCAGCCAAGATCCGGGACAGCTCTATGGCTACACCTTC. It translates to CASSQDPGQLYGYTF.